The rows below give T cell receptor beta chains drawn from one sample of a study of T-cell memory formation after mild COVID-19. TCRdb reanalysed the 5' RACE reads using MiXCR and keeps one entry per CDR3 protein. The sample holds about 160,000 distinct CDR3 sequences, roughly 28% seen once. Input material: PBMCs or a T cell subset sorted from them (not recorded which). The receptors originated from an adult woman who had mild COVID-19 (a few samples of this study predate the infection). Cell type and time point are not known. Each CDR3 is given with its conserved first and last residue. D genes are given only for firm matches. Clone size is stated in some rows and not others, as once, few, many or a class when expanded.

V	J	size	D	DNA	CDR3
TRBV11-1	TRBJ1-1	NA	NA	TGTGCCAGCAGCCCCGTTGCGAGGACCGTGAACACTGAAGCTTTCTTT	CASSPVARTVNTEAFF
TRBV6-5	TRBJ1-4	NA	NA	TGTGCCAGCAGTTACTCGGAGACAGATAGAGTATCTAAACTGTTTTTT	CASSYSETDRVSKLFF
TRBV6-1	TRBJ1-2	NA	TRBD1	TGTGCCAGCACTTGGGTAATCGACGGGACAGGGGACTATGGCTACACCTTC	CASTWVIDGTGDYGYTF
TRBV27	TRBJ1-2	once	NA	TGTGCCAGCAGATCGACGAGGGATTCTGGGATTGGCGGCTACACCTTC	CASRSTRDSGIGGYTF
TRBV20-1	TRBJ2-5	few	NA	TGCAGTGCTAGCAGGGGATGGGAGACCCAGTACTTC	CSASRGWETQYF
TRBV15	TRBJ1-1	NA	NA	TGTGCCACCAGCAGAGAACAGGGCTGGACTGAAGCTTTCTTT	CATSREQGWTEAFF
TRBV5-4	TRBJ2-1	few	TRBD2	TGTGCCAGCAGCCCGCCCCGGGGGGATGAGCAGTTCTTC	CASSPPRGDEQFF
TRBV12-3/TRBV12-4	TRBJ1-2	few	TRBD1	TGTGCGACCCGGACAGGGCTTGGCTACACCTTC	CATRTGLGYTF
TRBV30	TRBJ2-6	many	NA	TGTGCCTGGAGTCGGGACCATGGGGCCAACGTCCTGACTTTC	CAWSRDHGANVLTF
TRBV12-3/TRBV12-4	TRBJ1-1	NA	NA	TGTGCCAGCAGTTTAGCGTATCGGGGGGTGGGCACTGAAGCTTTCTTT	CASSLAYRGVGTEAFF
TRBV27	TRBJ1-2	few	NA	TGTGCCAGCAGTTTTGGGGCAGGGCGGACATCTTATGGCTACACCTTC	CASSFGAGRTSYGYTF